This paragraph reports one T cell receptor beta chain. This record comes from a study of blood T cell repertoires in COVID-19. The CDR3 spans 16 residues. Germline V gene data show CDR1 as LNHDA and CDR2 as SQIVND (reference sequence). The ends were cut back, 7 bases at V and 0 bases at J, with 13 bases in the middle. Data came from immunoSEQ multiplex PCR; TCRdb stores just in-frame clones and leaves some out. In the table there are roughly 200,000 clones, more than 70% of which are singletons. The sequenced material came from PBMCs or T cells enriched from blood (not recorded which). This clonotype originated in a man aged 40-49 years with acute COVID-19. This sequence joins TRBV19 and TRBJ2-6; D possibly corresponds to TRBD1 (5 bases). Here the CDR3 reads CASNGRASSGANVLTF. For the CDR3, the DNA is TGTGCCAGTAATGGCAGGGCCAGCTCTGGGGCCAACGTCCTGACTTTC.